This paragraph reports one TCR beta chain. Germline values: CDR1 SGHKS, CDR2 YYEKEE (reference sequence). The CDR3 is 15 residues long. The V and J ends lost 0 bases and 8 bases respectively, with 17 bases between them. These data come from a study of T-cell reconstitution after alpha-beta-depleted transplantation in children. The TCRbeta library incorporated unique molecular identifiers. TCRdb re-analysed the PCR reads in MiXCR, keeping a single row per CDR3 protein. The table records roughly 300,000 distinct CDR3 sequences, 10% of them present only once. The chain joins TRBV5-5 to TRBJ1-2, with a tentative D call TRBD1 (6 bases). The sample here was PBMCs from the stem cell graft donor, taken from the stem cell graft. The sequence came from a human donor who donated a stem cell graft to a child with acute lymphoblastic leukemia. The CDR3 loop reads CASSLDGITQGGYTF. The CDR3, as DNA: TGTGCCAGCAGCTTGGATGGGATCACCCAGGGGGGCTACACCTTC.